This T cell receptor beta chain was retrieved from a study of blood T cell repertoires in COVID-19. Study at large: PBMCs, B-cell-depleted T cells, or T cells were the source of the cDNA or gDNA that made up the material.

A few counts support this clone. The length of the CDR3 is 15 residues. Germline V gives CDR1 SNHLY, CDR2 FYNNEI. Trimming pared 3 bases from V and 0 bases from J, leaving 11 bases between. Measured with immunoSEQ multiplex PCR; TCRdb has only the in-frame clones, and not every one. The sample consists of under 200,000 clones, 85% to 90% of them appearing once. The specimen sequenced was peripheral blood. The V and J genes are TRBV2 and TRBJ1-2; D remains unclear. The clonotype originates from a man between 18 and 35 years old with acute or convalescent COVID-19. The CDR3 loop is CASSEERTPNYGYTF. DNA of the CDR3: TGTGCCAGCAGTGAGGAGCGGACCCCTAACTATGGCTACACCTTC.